This TCR beta chain is drawn from a study of siplizumab effects on memory and regulatory T cells. Study-level findings and limits: Siplizumab caused a significant drop in alloreactive sequences traceable to unstimulated CD4+ memory cells. The apparent diversity of naive T cells exceeded that of memory cells, and naive T cells seemed to make a major contribution to the alloresponse. Of the alloreactive clones, only a minor fraction mapped to unstimulated subsets.

Per-sample assaying covered roughly 93,000 TCR templates. The method was immunoSEQ multiplex PCR; TCRdb's version includes in-frame clones alone and lacks a portion of them. Among 100,000 or so clones, more than 85% were seen once, and the ten largest hold about 0.32%. Comments on this clone: Antigen unknown.

CDR1 LNHDA and CDR2 SQIVND come from the germline V gene (reference sequence). Trimming took 6 bases from V and 6 from J; bases not matched to a gene: 7. There are 15 residues in the CDR3. This sequence was found in a human donor in good health. Sequenced sample: CD4+ T cells sorted from blood. This chain connects TRBV19 to TRBJ2-5, with 13 bases lining up with TRBD2. CDR3 DNA sequence: TGTGCCAGTAGATCAGGGACTAGCGGGACTCAGACCCAGTACTTC. Translation: CASRSGTSGTQTQYF.